The 10 T cell receptor beta chains below were found in one sample sequenced in a study of blood T cell repertoires in COVID-19. The table came from immunoSEQ multiplex PCR; TCRdb's copy has only in-frame clones and leaves some out. The table has more than 150,000 clones, about 89% seen once. Sample: peripheral blood. The receptors here all came from a man between 60 and 75 years old with acute or convalescent COVID-19.

The J gene is TRBJ2-7, the V gene TRBV19; the match to TRBD1 covers 9 bases. V trimming: 3 bases; J trimming: 3 bases; junction bases outside the gene matches: 6. The CDR3 is made up of 15 amino acids. Germline V gene data show CDR1 as LNHDA and CDR2 as SQIVND (reference sequence). The CDR3 DNA sequence: TGTGCCAGTAGTATCGCGGGGACAGGGCTCTACGAGCAGTACTTC. Amino acid sequence: CASSIAGTGLYEQYF. The full variable domain, in which reference TRBV19 and TRBJ2-7 provide the parts outside the CDR3, is DGGITQSPKYLFRKEGQNVTLSCEQNLNHDAMYWYRQDPGQGLRLIYYSQIVNDFQKGDIAEGYSVSREKKESFPLTVTSAQKNPTAFYLCASSIAGTGLYEQYFGPGTRLTVT.

The genes are TRBV3-1 (or the pseudogene TRBV3-2) and TRBJ2-7, with D possibly TRBD1 on 6 matching bases. This CDR3 contains 14 residues. Germline-derived CDR1 and CDR2 are LGHDT and YNNKEL (reference sequence). The germline V and J ends were trimmed by 1 base and 5 bases, with 12 bases remaining between them. For the CDR3, the DNA is TGTGCCAGCAGCCAAGTGCAGGGGACCCACGAGCAGTACTTC. Its translation: CASSQVQGTHEQYF.

This clone has more than one count but fewer than ten. This sample also contains other DNA sequences that code for the same CDR3. The chain combines TRBV6-5 with TRBJ1-6; 9 bases match TRBD1. CDR1 and CDR2 (germline): MNHEY, SVGAGI. The CDR3 has 15 amino acids. V gave up 6 bases and J gave up 10 bases; unmatched junction bases: 10. Here the CDR3 reads CASSYRTGVGSPLHF. CDR3 nucleotide sequence: TGTGCCAGCAGCTATCGGACAGGGGTTGGATCACCCCTCCACTTT.

The chain uses TRBV5-6 and TRBJ1-5, with D uncertain. Trimming stripped 0 bases from V and 7 bases from J, with 8 bases between. Per germline, CDR1 SGHDT and CDR2 YYEEEE. This CDR3 is 13 amino acids long. CDR3 in amino acids: CASSLGAGQPQHF. In nucleotides, the CDR3 is TGTGCCAGCAGCTTGGGGGCAGGCCAGCCCCAGCATTTT.

The chain couples TRBV18 to TRBJ1-1; D is unresolved. V lost 4 bases, J lost 8 bases, and 11 bases lay in between. Germline lookup yields CDR1 KGHSH and CDR2 LQKENI. This CDR3 region has 12 residues. Here the CDR3 reads CASSRESGEAFF. DNA for the CDR3: TGTGCCAGCTCACGCGAGTCAGGAGAAGCTTTCTTT.

The chain has TRBV11-2 and TRBJ2-7, with 7 bases matching TRBD1. The germline V gene encodes CDR1 SGHAT and CDR2 FQNNGV. This CDR3 region has 14 residues. The V segment lost 5 bases and the J segment 3 bases; nucleotides outside the gene matches: 7. In DNA, the CDR3 is TGTGCCAGCAGCAAGGGCGGACAGGTCTACGAGCAGTACTTC. As protein: CASSKGGQVYEQYF. The full variable domain, rest sourced from reference TRBV11-2 and TRBJ2-7, is EAGVAQSPRYKIIEKRQSVAFWCNPISGHATLYWYQQILGQGPKLLIQFQNNGVVDDSQLPKDRFSAERLKGVDSTLKIQPAKLEDSAVYLCASSKGGQVYEQYFGPGTRLTVT.

The chain links TRBV6-5 to TRBJ1-2, with 8 bases identical to TRBD1. The CDR3 runs 14 residues. From germline, CDR1 is MNHEY and CDR2 SVGAGI. V dropped 5 bases and J dropped 4; count of bases not matched to a gene: 6. The CDR3 is CASSRQGNRYGYTF. DNA for the CDR3: TGTGCCAGCAGTAGACAGGGGAACCGCTATGGCTACACCTTC.

The chain joins TRBV5-1 to TRBJ2-7; D unresolved. Germline CDR1 and CDR2: SGHRS and YFSETQ. The V and J ends lost 1 base and 5 bases respectively, with 13 bases between them. The CDR3 runs to 14 residues. In DNA form, the CDR3 reads TGCGCCAGCAGCTTGAGTCGCCGGTCTGACGAGCAGTACTTC. Its protein product is CASSLSRRSDEQYF.

The genes are TRBV19 and TRBJ1-2; D ambiguous. V lost 6 bases to trimming and J lost 3 bases, with 14 bases between them. The CDR3 sequence is 14 residues long. CDR1 and CDR2 from the germline V gene are LNHDA and SQIVND (reference sequence). CDR3 sequence: CASSESTIYYGYTF. In DNA, the CDR3 is TGTGCCAGTAGCGAATCCACAATATACTATGGCTACACCTTC. Drawing the rest from reference TRBV19 and TRBJ1-2, the complete variable domain is DGGITQSPKYLFRKEGQNVTLSCEQNLNHDAMYWYRQDPGQGLRLIYYSQIVNDFQKGDIAEGYSVSREKKESFPLTVTSAQKNPTAFYLCASSESTIYYGYTFGSGTRLTVV.

The rearrangement uses TRBV7-6 and TRBJ2-1; 7 bases agree with TRBD1. This CDR3 is built from 19 residues. Germline V gene data show CDR1 as SGHVS and CDR2 as FNYEAQ. With 5 bases clipped from V and 0 bases from J, the junction kept 16 bases outside the gene matches. The CDR3 nucleotides are TGTGCCAGCAGCCGACAGTCGGGACAGATTAGTAGCTCCTACAATGAGCAGTTCTTC. It is translated as CASSRQSGQISSSYNEQFF.